This T cell receptor (beta chain) came from a study of monozygotic twins with inflammatory bowel disease. TCRdb reprocessed the 5' RACE reads; each CDR3 protein has one entry and no DNA is given. This table lists 400,000 or so distinct CDR3 sequences. Study outcomes and limitations: The authors found no support for a single strong IBD-associated signal or clonotype. Diversity of TCRbeta measured by inverse Simpson was lower in IBD patients than in healthy co-twins. Reduced clonotype sharing with other individuals was observed in IBD patients relative to healthy twins, especially with disease activity.

This CDR3 has 14 residues. Germline lookup yields CDR1 SGHKS and CDR2 YYEKEE (reference sequence). As for this clonotype: What it recognizes is unknown.

Sequenced: blood. The V call is TRBV5-5, the J call TRBJ1-5. This receptor was obtained from a human donor with ulcerative colitis or Crohn's disease, or a healthy co-twin of an affected twin (not recorded which). The CDR3 reads CASSLQGPNQPQHF.